Each of the 10 T cell receptor beta chains below was sequenced from the same sample in a study of low-dose radiotherapy and immunotherapy resistance in tumors. Indicated time point: after trial treatment. This sample's treatment: LDRT plus nivolumab, ipilimumab, low-dose cyclophosphamide and aspirin (RACIN trial). Using a constant-region primer together with a V-primer adapter, TCRs were subjected to 15 to 20 PCR cycles of amplification. TCRdb called the reads again in MiXCR, with one record for every CDR3 protein. The repertoire holds roughly 50,000 distinct CDR3 sequences, with 33% as singletons. Sample: PBMCs, taken after low-dose radiotherapy plus immunotherapy. These receptor sequences come from a male donor with rectosigmoid adenocarcinoma.

The chain carries TRBV30 and TRBJ2-3; 9 bases are shared with TRBD2. The junction had 11 bases not matched to a gene; V was cut back by 6 bases and J by 4 bases. Per germline, CDR1 GTSNPN and CDR2 SVGIG (reference sequence). This CDR3 comprises 15 residues. The CDR3 DNA reads as TGTGCCTGCACGAAAGCGGGGGGTTTGCCAGATACGCAGTATTTT. As protein: CACTKAGGLPDTQYF.

This clonotype was seen at least ten times. The J gene is TRBJ2-6, the V gene TRBV6-2 or TRBV6-3; D unclear. CDR3 size: 14 residues. Trimming stripped 2 bases from V and 0 bases from J, with 2 bases between. Germline-derived CDR1 and CDR2 are MNHEY and SVGEGT. The chain's CDR3 is CASSYTSGANVLTF. In DNA form, the CDR3 reads TGTGCCAGCAGTTACACCTCTGGGGCCAACGTCCTGACTTTC.

The sample holds many counts of this clonotype. V is TRBV7-8 and J is TRBJ2-7; 7 bases align to TRBD1. The CDR3 sequence is 15 residues long. Germline lookup yields CDR1 SGHVS and CDR2 FQNEAQ. Trimming took 6 bases from V and 0 from J; bases not matched to a gene: 8. In DNA, the CDR3 is TGTGCCAGCAGTCCTTGGCGGACAGGCTCCTACGAGCAGTACTTC. This gives the protein CASSPWRTGSYEQYF. Full variable domain (rest looked up from reference TRBV7-8 and TRBJ2-7): GAGVSQSPRYKVAKRGQDVALRCDPISGHVSLFWYQQALGQGPEFLTYFQNEAQLDKSGLPSDRFFAERPEGSVSTLKIQRTQQEDSAVYLCASSPWRTGSYEQYFGPGTRLTVT.

This clonotype was seen at least ten times. The chain employs TRBV29-1 and TRBJ2-3; 9 bases are shared with TRBD2. The CDR3 is 15 amino acids. The ends lost 0 bases at V and 4 bases at J; junction bases unmatched: 5. The V gene's germline CDR1 is SQVTM and CDR2 ANQGSEA. This CDR3 is CSVEDGAGGPDTQYF. As DNA, the CDR3 is TGCAGCGTTGAAGATGGGGCGGGGGGGCCAGATACGCAGTATTTT.

The chain employs TRBV6-2 or TRBV6-3 and TRBJ2-1, with 7 bases matching TRBD1. CDR1 and CDR2 (germline): MNHEY, SVGEGT. CDR3 length equals 15 residues. With V trimmed by 6 bases and J by 2 bases, 7 bases remained unmatched. The chain's CDR3 is CASRETGIAYNEQFF. CDR3 bases: TGTGCCAGCAGGGAGACAGGGATAGCCTACAATGAGCAGTTCTTC.

This clonotype was found many times. This chain joins TRBV29-1 and TRBJ1-2, with 8 bases identical to TRBD1. The CDR3 has 14 amino acids. V shed 7 bases and J 2 bases; nucleotides not matched to a gene: 9. Germline CDR1 reads SQVTM; CDR2 reads ANQGSEA. This chain's CDR3 is CSAGTGSVNYGYTF. DNA of the CDR3: TGCAGCGCCGGGACAGGTTCGGTGAACTATGGCTACACCTTC.

Many counts were recorded for this clonotype. The chain employs TRBV5-1 and TRBJ2-3, with no clear D. Germline CDR1 SGHRS, CDR2 YFSETQ. CDR3 size: 13 residues. The V end was cut by 4 bases, the J end by 3 bases, with 9 bases between. CDR3 bases: TGCGCCAGCAGCCTCATCGGGACAGATACGCAGTATTTT. This encodes CASSLIGTDTQYF.

This clonotype was seen repeatedly, ten times or more. This sequence joins TRBV2 and TRBJ2-2, with 9 bases aligning to TRBD1. This CDR3 comprises 15 residues. V trimming: 8 bases; J trimming: 2 bases; junction bases outside the gene matches: 6. Germline V gene sequence: CDR1 SNHLY, CDR2 FYNNEI. The CDR3 sequence is CASGLQGANTGELFF. Written as DNA, the CDR3 is TGTGCCAGCGGCCTACAGGGGGCCAACACCGGGGAGCTGTTTTTT.

Remarks on this clonotype: A far larger clone is one nucleotide away, so this likely arose from a read error. The chain links TRBV6-2 or TRBV6-3 to TRBJ2-7; 10 nucleotides line up with TRBD2. Trimming cost V 0 bases and J 7 bases; bases outside gene matches: 12. Germline V CDR1 and CDR2: MNHEY, SVGEGT. There are 17 residues in the CDR3. The chain's CDR3 is CASSYSLAGAPYNEQYF. The CDR3 region has the DNA TGTGCCAGCAGTTACTCGCTAGCGGGAGCACCCTACAATGAGCAGTACTTC.

This clonotype appeared a few times. The gene calls are TRBV27 and TRBJ1-4; D not resolved. Trimming left V 5 bases short and J 5 bases short, with 24 bases between. CDR1 and CDR2 from the germline V gene are MNHEY and SMNVEV (reference sequence). The CDR3 extends over 18 amino acids. CDR3 protein: CASSRTNQITTANEKLFF. The CDR3 nucleotides read TGTGCCAGCAGTCGAACAAACCAGATTACAACCGCGAATGAAAAACTGTTTTTT.